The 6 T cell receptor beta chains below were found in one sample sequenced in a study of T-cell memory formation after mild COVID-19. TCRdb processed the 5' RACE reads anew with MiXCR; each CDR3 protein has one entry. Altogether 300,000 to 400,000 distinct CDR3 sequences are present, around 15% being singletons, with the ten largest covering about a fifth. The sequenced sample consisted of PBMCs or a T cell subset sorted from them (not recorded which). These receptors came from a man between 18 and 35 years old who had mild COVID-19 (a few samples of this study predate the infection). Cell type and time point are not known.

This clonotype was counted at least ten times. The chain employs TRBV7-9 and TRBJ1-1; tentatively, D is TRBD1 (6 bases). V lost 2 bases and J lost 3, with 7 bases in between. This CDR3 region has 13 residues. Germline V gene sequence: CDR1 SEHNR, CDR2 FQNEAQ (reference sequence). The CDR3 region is CASSLRQDTEAFF. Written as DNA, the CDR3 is TGTGCCAGCAGCTTACGACAGGACACTGAAGCTTTCTTT.

CDR3 region: CATKIRGQGDEQYV. CDR3 sequence (DNA): TGTGCCACCAAGATACGGGGTCAGGGAGACGAGCAGTACGTC. This chain links TRBV10-3 with TRBJ2-7; D assignment may be TRBD1 or TRBD2 (5 bases each). CDR1 and CDR2 from the germline V gene are ENHRY and SYGVKD. This CDR3 has 14 residues. Trimming shortened V by 10 bases and J by 5 bases, and 21 bases separated the two germline ends.

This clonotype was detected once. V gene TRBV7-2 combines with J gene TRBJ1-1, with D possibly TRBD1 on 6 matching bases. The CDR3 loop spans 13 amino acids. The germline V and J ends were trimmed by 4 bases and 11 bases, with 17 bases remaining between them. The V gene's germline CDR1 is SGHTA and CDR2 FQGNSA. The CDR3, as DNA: TGTGCCAGCAGCTCTGCGACGGGGGCTGGGGCTTTCTTT. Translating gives CASSSATGAGAFF.

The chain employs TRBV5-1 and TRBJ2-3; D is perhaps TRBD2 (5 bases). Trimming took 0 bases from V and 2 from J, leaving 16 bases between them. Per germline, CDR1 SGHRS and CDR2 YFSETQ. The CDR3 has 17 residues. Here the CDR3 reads CASSLGPRQDFTDTQYF. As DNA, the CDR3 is TGCGCCAGCAGCTTGGGGCCGCGGCAGGACTTCACAGATACGCAGTATTTT.

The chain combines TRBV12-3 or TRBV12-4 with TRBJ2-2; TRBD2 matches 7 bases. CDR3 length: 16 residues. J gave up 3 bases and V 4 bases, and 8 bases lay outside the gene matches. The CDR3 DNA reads TGTGCCAGCAGTTCCCCCGCGGGGGAGGACACCGGGGAGCTGTTTTTT. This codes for CASSSPAGEDTGELFF.

The CDR3 loop is CATSSGQRNYNEQFF. In DNA, the CDR3 is TGTGCCACCAGCAGCGGACAGAGGAATTACAATGAGCAGTTCTTC. V is TRBV15 and J is TRBJ2-1; tentative D call: TRBD1 (6 bases). Deletions cut 3 bases from V and 4 bases from J, with 13 bases between. The CDR3 has 15 residues. Germline CDR1 LNHNV, CDR2 YYDKDF (reference sequence).